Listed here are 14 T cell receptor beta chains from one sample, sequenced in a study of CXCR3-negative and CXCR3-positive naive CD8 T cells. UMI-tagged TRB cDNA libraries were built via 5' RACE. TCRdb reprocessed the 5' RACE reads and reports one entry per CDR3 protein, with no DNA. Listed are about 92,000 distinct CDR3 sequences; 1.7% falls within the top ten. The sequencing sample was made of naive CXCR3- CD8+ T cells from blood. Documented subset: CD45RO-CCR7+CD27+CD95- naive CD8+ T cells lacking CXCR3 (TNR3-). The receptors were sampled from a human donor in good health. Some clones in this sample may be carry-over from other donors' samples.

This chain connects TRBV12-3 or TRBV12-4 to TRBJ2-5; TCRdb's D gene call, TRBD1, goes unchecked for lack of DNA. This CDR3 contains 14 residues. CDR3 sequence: CASSEGLSGETQYF.

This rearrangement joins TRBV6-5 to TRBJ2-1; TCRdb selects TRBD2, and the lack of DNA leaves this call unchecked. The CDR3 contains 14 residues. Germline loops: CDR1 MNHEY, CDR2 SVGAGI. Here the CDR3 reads CASSTSGSSNEQFF.

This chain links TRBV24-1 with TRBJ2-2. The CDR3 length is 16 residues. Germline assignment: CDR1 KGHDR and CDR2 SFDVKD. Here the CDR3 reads CATSDFLVGDTGELFF.

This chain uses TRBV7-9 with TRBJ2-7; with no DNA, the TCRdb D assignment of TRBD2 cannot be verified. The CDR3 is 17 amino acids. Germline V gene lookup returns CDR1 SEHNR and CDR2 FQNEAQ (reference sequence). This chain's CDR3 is CASSDSRLLAGAYEQYF.

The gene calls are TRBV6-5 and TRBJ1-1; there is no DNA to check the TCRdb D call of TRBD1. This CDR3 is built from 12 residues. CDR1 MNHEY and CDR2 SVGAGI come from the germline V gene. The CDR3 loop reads CASSVGGVVAFF.

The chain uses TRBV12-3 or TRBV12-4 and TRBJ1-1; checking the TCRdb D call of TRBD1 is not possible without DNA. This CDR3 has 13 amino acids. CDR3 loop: CASRTGEVTEAFF.

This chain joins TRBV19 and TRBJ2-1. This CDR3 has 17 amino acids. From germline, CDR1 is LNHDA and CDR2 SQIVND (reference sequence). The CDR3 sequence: CASSIVLATGSYNEQFF.

This CDR3 is CASKPRQGRSYEQYF. This chain connects TRBV28 to TRBJ2-7; TCRdb's D gene call, TRBD2, goes unchecked for lack of DNA. Germline V gene lookup returns CDR1 MDHEN and CDR2 SYDVKM. CDR3 size: 15 residues.

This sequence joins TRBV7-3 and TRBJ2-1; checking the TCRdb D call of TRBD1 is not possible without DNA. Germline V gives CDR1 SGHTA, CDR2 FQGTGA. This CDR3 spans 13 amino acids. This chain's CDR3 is CASSPLGYNEQFF.

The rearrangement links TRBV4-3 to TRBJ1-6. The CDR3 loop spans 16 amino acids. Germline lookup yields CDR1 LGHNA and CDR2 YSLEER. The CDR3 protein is CASSQDGLSYNSPLHF.

CDR3 residues: CSTLQGEVNTEAFF. The chain employs TRBV20-1 and TRBJ1-1; no DNA is available, so the TRBD1 call from TCRdb remains unchecked. The CDR3 runs to 14 residues. CDR1 DFQATT and CDR2 SNEGSKA come from the germline V gene (reference sequence).

The CDR3 protein is CASSHTGPMRDEQYF. The genes are TRBV4-1 and TRBJ2-7; TCRdb's D call of TRBD2 is untestable without DNA. The CDR3 loop spans 15 amino acids. Germline loops: CDR1 MGHRA, CDR2 YSYEKL.

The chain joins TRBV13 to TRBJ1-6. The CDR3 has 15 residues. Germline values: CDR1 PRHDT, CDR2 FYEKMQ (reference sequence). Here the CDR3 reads CASSLGRAYNSPLHF.

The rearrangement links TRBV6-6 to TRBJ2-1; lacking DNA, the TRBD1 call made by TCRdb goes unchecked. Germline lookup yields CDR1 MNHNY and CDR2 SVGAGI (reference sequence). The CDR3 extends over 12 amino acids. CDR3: CASSYSAPEQFF.